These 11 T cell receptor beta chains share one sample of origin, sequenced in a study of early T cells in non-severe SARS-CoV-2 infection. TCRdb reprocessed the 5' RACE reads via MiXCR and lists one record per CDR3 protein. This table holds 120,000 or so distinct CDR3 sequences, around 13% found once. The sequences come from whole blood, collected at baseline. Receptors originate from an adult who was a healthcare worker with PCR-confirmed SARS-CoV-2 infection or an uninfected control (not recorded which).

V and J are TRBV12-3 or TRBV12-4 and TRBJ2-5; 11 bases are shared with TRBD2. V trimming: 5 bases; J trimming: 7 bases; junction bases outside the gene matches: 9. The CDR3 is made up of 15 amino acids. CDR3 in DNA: TGTGCCAGCAGTCCTCTCGGGACTAGCGGAGGGACCCAGTACTTC. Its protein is CASSPLGTSGGTQYF.

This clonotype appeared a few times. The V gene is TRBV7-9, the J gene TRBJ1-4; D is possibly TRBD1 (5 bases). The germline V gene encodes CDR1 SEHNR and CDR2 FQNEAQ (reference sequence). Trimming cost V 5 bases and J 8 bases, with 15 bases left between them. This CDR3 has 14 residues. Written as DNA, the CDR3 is TGTGCCAGCAGCGCCGGAGGGGTACGGGAAAAACTGTTTTTT. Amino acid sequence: CASSAGGVREKLFF.

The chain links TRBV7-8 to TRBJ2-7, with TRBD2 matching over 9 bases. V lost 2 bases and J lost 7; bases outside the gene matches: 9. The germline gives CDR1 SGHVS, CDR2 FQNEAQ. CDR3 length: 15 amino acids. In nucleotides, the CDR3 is TGTGCCAGCAGCTTACATATAGCGGGAGTTTCGGAGCAGTACTTC. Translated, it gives CASSLHIAGVSEQYF.

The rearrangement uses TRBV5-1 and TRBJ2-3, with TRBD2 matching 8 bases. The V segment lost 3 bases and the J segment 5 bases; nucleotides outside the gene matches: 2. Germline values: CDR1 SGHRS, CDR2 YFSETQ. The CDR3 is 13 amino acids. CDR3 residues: CASSSSGGDTQYF. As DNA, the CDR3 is TGCGCCAGCAGCTCCAGCGGGGGAGATACGCAGTATTTT.

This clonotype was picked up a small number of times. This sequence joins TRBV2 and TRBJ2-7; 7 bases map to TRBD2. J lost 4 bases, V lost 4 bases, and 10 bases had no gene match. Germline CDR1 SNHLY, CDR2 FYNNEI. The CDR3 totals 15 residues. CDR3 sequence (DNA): TGTGCCAGCAGTGCGGGGAGGGCATCCACTTACGAGCAGTACTTC. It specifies CASSAGRASTYEQYF.

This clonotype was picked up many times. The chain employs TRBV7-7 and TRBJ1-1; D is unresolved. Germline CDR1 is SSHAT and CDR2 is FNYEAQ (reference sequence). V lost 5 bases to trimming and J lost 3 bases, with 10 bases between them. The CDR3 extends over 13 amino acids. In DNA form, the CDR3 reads TGTGCCAGCAGCCCCCACGGAGACACTGAAGCTTTCTTT. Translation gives CASSPHGDTEAFF.

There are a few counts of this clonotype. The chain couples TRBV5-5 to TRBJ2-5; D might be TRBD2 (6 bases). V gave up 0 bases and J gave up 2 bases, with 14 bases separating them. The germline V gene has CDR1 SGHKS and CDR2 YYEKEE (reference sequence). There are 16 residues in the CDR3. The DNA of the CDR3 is TGTGCCAGCAGCTTGGCCGGGGGAAGGCCTCAAGAGACCCAGTACTTC. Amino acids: CASSLAGGRPQETQYF.

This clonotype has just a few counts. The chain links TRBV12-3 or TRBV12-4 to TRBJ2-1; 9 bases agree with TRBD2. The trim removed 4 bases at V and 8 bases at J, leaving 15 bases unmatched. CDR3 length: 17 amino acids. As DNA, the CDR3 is TGTGCCAGCAGTTCCCGACTAGCGGTGACCAAGGCGGATGAGCAGTTCTTC. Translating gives CASSSRLAVTKADEQFF.

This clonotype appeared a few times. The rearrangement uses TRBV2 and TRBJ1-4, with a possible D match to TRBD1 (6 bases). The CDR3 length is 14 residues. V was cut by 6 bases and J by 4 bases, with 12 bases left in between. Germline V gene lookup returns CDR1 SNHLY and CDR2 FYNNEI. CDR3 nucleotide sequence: TGTGCCAGCAGGGCGGACAGCCATAATGAAAAACTGTTTTTT. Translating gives CASRADSHNEKLFF. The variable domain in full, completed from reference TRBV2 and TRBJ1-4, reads EPEVTQTPSHQVTQMGQEVILRCVPISNHLYFYWYRQILGQKVEFLVSFYNNEISEKSEIFDDQFSVERPDGSNFTLKIRSTKLEDSAMYFCASRADSHNEKLFFGSGTQLSVL.

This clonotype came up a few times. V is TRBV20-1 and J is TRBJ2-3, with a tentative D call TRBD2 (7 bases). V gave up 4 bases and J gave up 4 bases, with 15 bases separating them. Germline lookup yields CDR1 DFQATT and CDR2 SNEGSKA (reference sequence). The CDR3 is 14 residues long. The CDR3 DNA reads TGCAGTGCTATGACTAGCTCAGGGGCAGATACGCAGTATTTT. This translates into CSAMTSSGADTQYF.

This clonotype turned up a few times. The CDR3 is CSAGDQGALTDTQYF. The CDR3 DNA reads as TGCAGTGCTGGGGACCAGGGGGCCCTCACAGATACGCAGTATTTT. This sequence joins TRBV20-1 and TRBJ2-3, with 8 nucleotides matching TRBD1. The V segment lost 5 bases and the J segment 2 bases; nucleotides outside the gene matches: 9. Per the germline V gene, CDR1 is DFQATT and CDR2 is SNEGSKA (reference sequence). The length of the CDR3 is 15 residues.